The 12 T cell receptor beta chains listed next were all sequenced from one sample in a study of vaccination effects on CD4 cells after COVID-19. With the ViraFEST assay, the study expanded antigen-specific CD4+ T cells using viral peptide pools, then sequenced them. After less than 11 days in culture, the CD4+ T cells were isolated. Vaccinated recipients, who were negative for nucleocapsid antibodies, had no history of SARS-CoV-2 infection. Antigen specificity for these receptors is unknown. TCRdb's table, derived via immunoSEQ multiplex PCR, lists solely in-frame clones and lacks some. This sample has fewer than 85,000 clones, with around 79% found just once. Sequencing used CD4+ T cells from PBMCs cultured with SARS-CoV-2 spike peptides, obtained before COVID-19 vaccination. The receptors were gathered from a human donor who received a COVID-19 vaccine.

V and J are TRBV15 and TRBJ2-7, with D perhaps matching TRBD1 or TRBD2 (5 bases each). Germline V lookup: CDR1 LNHNV, CDR2 YYDKDF (reference sequence). CDR3 length equals 15 residues. V shed 0 bases and J shed 3 bases, with 12 bases lying between them. DNA for the CDR3: TGTGCCACCAGCAGAGATCTGGGACCCAGCTACGAGCAGTACGTC. Protein product: CATSRDLGPSYEQYV.

The genes are TRBV7-2 and TRBJ1-3, with D perhaps TRBD1 (5 bases). The ends were cut back, 1 base at V and 5 bases at J, with 9 bases in the middle. The CDR3 runs to 14 residues. Germline V gene lookup returns CDR1 SGHTA and CDR2 FQGNSA. CDR3 sequence: CASSLGQNRNTIYF. In DNA, the CDR3 is TGTGCCAGCAGCTTAGGACAGAACCGAAACACCATATATTTT.

The gene calls are TRBV3-1 (or the pseudogene TRBV3-2) and TRBJ2-3; D gene ambiguous. This CDR3 is 13 amino acids long. Germline V gene lookup returns CDR1 LGHDT and CDR2 YNNKEL (reference sequence). The ends were cut back, 0 bases at V and 9 bases at J, with 10 bases in the middle. For the CDR3, the DNA is TGTGCCAGCAGCCAAGATCAGGAAGGAACGCAGTATTTT. The encoded protein is CASSQDQEGTQYF.

This chain joins TRBV19 and TRBJ2-2; D is perhaps TRBD2 (6 bases). Trimming took 2 bases from V and 6 from J, leaving 16 bases between them. This CDR3 is 16 amino acids long. CDR1 and CDR2 (germline): LNHDA, SQIVND (reference sequence). The CDR3 bases are TGTGCCAGTAGTATACTGGCAGGGAGGTGGTCCGGGGAGCTGTTTTTT. This encodes CASSILAGRWSGELFF.

The CDR3 is CASSLGAGSSEAFF. In nucleotides, the CDR3 is TGTGCCAGCAGCTTAGGGGCAGGGTCCTCTGAAGCTTTCTTT. The J gene is TRBJ1-1, the V gene TRBV7-9, with D possibly being TRBD1 (5 bases). V dropped 1 base and J dropped 6 bases, with 12 bases sitting between them. The germline CDR1 and CDR2 sequences are SEHNR and FQNEAQ (reference sequence). The CDR3 totals 14 residues.

The J gene is TRBJ2-7, the V gene TRBV7-8; maybe TRBD2 (6 bases). The V gene's germline CDR1 is SGHVS and CDR2 FQNEAQ. CDR3 size: 14 residues. V was trimmed by 5 bases and J by 1 base, leaving 12 bases between them. The CDR3 reads CASSRIGTSYEQYV. CDR3 coding DNA: TGTGCCAGCAGCCGAATAGGGACTTCCTACGAGCAGTACGTC.

CDR3 DNA: TGTGCCAGCAGCGTAGAATCAGGGGGCAATAATGAAAAACTGTTTTTT. Residues: CASSVESGGNNEKLFF. The V call is TRBV9, the J call TRBJ1-4; 8 nucleotides align to TRBD1. This CDR3 comprises 16 residues. The V segment lost 0 bases and the J segment 4 bases; nucleotides outside the gene matches: 5. Germline V gene sequence: CDR1 SGDLS, CDR2 YYNGEE. Full variable domain (missing parts from reference TRBV9 and TRBJ1-4): DSGVTQTPKHLITATGQRVTLRCSPRSGDLSVYWYQQSLDQGLQFLIQYYNGEERAKGNILERFSAQQFPDLHSELNLSSLELGDSALYFCASSVESGGNNEKLFFGSGTQLSVL.

The chain has TRBV30 and TRBJ1-4, with TRBD1 matching 7 bases. With 0 bases clipped from V and 4 bases from J, the junction kept 8 bases outside the gene matches. The length of the CDR3 is 16 residues. Germline V gives CDR1 GTSNPN, CDR2 SVGIG (reference sequence). Here the CDR3 reads CAWSVARTGLNEKLFF. In DNA, the CDR3 is TGTGCCTGGAGTGTAGCCCGGACAGGACTTAATGAAAAACTGTTTTTT. Supplemented by reference TRBV30 and TRBJ1-4, the full variable domain reads SQTIHQWPATLVQPVGSPLSLECTVEGTSNPNLYWYRQAAGRGLQLLFYSVGIGQISSEVPQNLSASRPQDRQFILSSKKLLLSDSGFYLCAWSVARTGLNEKLFFGSGTQLSVL.

The V and J genes are TRBV28 and TRBJ2-7, with 9 bases identical to TRBD1. Germline CDR1 is MDHEN and CDR2 is SYDVKM. CDR3 length: 14 amino acids. The V gene end was trimmed by 6 bases and the J gene end by 2 bases; junction bases not matched to a gene: 5. CDR3 bases: TGTGCCAGCAGACGGGGGACAGGGACCTACGAGCAGTACGTC. As protein: CASRRGTGTYEQYV.

This sequence joins TRBV2 and TRBJ2-3; 14 nucleotides match TRBD2. This CDR3 comprises 20 residues. Trimming at V came to 6 bases and at J to 0 bases, leaving 14 bases not matched to a gene. Germline lookup yields CDR1 SNHLY and CDR2 FYNNEI. The CDR3 nucleotides are TGTGCCAGCAGAAAAACCGCCGGACTAGCGGGGGGATCTAGCACAGATACGCAGTATTTT. Protein: CASRKTAGLAGGSSTDTQYF.

The chain recombines TRBV7-3 with TRBJ2-1; 9 bases align to TRBD2. The germline V gene encodes CDR1 SGHTA and CDR2 FQGTGA. V trimming: 0 bases; J trimming: 8 bases; junction bases outside the gene matches: 5. The CDR3 spans 15 residues. CDR3 amino acids: CASSLTAGTSHEQFF. The CDR3 DNA reads as TGTGCCAGCAGCTTAACGGCAGGGACTAGCCATGAGCAGTTCTTC.

The chain uses TRBV5-1 and TRBJ1-1; no clear D gene. The V and J ends lost 0 bases and 11 bases respectively, with 11 bases between them. The germline gives CDR1 SGHRS, CDR2 YFSETQ. The CDR3 length is 12 residues. The chain's CDR3 is CASSLEGNLAFF. The CDR3 DNA is TGCGCCAGCAGCTTGGAGGGAAACTTGGCTTTCTTT.